The clone carrying this TCR beta chain came up many times. As yet, its antigen is unknown. The data are from a study of T cells after yellow fever vaccination. In the study overall: When fractions had low cell numbers, they were prepared with SMART-Seq v4 Ultra Low Input. Regarding the study as a whole: Post-booster repertoires again held most primary-vaccination clones (approximately 96% CD4, just under 90% CD8).

Template switching with 5'RACE generated the TCR cDNA and added a universal primer site and UMIs. MiXCR, applied by TCRdb to the 5' RACE reads, yields one record per CDR3 protein. The profile covers under 700,000 distinct CDR3 sequences, with less than 20% appearing a single time and approximately 15% taken by the ten largest. There are 15 residues in the CDR3. V gave up 5 bases and J gave up 1 base, with 14 bases separating them. This chain joins TRBV12-3 or TRBV12-4 and TRBJ1-1; D may be TRBD1 (6 bases). The receptor's source is a man younger than 30 who received the YFV17D yellow fever vaccine. The input for sequencing was PBMCs, taken less than 6 days after the first yellow fever vaccination. The CDR3 here is CASSPQPTGNTEAFF. The CDR3 DNA reads as TGTGCCAGCAGTCCGCAACCGACAGGGAACACTGAAGCTTTCTTT.